This TCR beta chain was identified during a study of human T cells and chemical hapten exposure. Each CDR3 protein is one row after TCRdb ran MiXCR on the RACE reads. The repertoire holds roughly 69,000 distinct CDR3 sequences, with 10% to 13% as singletons. In germline, CDR1 is SQVTM, CDR2 ANQGSEA. J was trimmed by 6 bases and V by 6 bases; bases with no gene match: 9. The CDR3 covers 14 residues. This clonotype has ten or more counts. Described time point: patch test 2, 6 weeks after DPC sensitization. Treatment noted: therapeutic diphenylcyclopropenone sensitization with weekly scalp DPC. Alopecia patients, 18 to 70 years old and DPC-suitable, served as donors.

This sequence joins TRBV29-1 and TRBJ2-1, with TRBD1 matching over 9 bases. Sequenced material: whole blood, taken in connection with sensitization to the hapten diphenylcyclopropenone (DPC). The TCR was taken from a woman in her 50s with alopecia areata. Some clones in this sample may be carry-over from other donors' samples. For the CDR3, the DNA is TGCAGCGTGGGCCCGACAGGGGGAGGCAATGAGCAGTTCTTC. Residues: CSVGPTGGGNEQFF.